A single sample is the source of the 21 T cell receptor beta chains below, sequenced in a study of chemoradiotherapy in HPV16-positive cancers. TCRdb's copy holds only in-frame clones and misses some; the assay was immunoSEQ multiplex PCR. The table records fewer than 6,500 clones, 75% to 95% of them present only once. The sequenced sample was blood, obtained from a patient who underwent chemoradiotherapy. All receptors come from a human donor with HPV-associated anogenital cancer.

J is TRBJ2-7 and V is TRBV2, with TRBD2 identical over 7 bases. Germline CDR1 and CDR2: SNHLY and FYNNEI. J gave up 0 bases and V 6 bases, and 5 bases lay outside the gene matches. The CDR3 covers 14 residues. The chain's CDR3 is CASRLGGNSYEQYF. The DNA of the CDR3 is TGTGCCAGCAGGCTGGGGGGGAACTCCTACGAGCAGTACTTC.

The CDR3 is CASSPARGNYGYTF. In DNA, the CDR3 is TGTGCCAGCAGTCCCGCCCGGGGCAACTATGGCTACACCTTC. The gene calls are TRBV2 and TRBJ1-2; D is perhaps TRBD1 (5 bases). V was clipped by 5 bases and J by 2 bases, with 12 bases between them. CDR1 and CDR2 from the germline V gene are SNHLY and FYNNEI. The CDR3 runs 14 residues.

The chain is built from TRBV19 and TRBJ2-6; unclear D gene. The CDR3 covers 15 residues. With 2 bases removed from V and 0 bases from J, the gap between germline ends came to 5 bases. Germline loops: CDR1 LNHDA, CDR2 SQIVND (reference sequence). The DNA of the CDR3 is TGTGCCAGTAGTATACCGGGCTCTGGGGCCAACGTCCTGACTTTC. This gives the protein CASSIPGSGANVLTF.

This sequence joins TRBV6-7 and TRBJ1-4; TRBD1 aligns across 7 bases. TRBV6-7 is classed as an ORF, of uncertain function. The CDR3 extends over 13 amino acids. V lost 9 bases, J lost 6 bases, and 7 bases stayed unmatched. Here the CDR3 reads CASLVDRYEKLFF. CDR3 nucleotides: TGTGCCAGTCTTGTGGACAGGTATGAAAAACTGTTTTTT.

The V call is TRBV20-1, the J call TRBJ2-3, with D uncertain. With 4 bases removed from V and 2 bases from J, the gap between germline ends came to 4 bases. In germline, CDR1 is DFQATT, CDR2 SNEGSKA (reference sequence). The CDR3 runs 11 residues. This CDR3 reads CSATFTDTQYF. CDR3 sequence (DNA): TGCAGTGCTACCTTCACAGATACGCAGTATTTT.

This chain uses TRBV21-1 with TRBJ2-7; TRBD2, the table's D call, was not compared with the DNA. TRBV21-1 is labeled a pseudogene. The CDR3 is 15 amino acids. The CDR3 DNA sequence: TGTGCCAGCATCCTTTTCCGGGACGGGAGCTACGAGCAGTACTTC. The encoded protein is CASILFRDGSYEQYF.

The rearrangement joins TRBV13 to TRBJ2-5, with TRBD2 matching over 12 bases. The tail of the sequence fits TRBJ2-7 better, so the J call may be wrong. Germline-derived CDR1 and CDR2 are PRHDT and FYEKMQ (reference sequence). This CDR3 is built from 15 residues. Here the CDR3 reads CASSSGLAGSYEQYF. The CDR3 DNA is TGTGCCAGCAGCTCCGGACTAGCGGGGTCCTACGAGCAGTACTTC.

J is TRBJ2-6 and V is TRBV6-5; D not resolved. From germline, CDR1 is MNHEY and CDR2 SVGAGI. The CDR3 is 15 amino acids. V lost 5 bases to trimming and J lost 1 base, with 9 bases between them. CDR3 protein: CASSSRESGANVLTF. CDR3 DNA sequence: TGTGCCAGCAGTAGTAGGGAATCTGGGGCCAACGTCCTGACTTTC.

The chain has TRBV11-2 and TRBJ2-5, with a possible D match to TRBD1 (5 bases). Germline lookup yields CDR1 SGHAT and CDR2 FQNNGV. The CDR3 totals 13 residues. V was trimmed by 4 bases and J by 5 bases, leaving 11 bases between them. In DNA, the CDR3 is TGTGCCAGCAGCTATACAGGTGATGAGACCCAGTACTTC. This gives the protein CASSYTGDETQYF.

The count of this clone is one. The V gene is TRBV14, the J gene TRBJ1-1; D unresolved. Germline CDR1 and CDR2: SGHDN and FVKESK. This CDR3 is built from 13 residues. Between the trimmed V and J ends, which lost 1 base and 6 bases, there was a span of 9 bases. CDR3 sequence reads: CASSQVGSSEAFF. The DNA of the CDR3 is TGTGCCAGCAGCCAAGTAGGAAGCTCTGAAGCTTTCTTT.

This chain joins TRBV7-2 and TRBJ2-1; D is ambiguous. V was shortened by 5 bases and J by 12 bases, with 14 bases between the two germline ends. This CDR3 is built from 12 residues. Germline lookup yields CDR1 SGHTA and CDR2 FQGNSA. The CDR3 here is CASSRPLEVQFF. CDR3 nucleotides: TGTGCCAGCAGCCGTCCCTTAGAGGTGCAGTTCTTC.

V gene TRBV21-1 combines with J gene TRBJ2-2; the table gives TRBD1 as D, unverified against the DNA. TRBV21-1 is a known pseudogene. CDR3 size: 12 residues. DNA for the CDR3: TGTGCCATACAGGGGAACACCGGGGAGCTGTTTTTT. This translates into CAIQGNTGELFF.

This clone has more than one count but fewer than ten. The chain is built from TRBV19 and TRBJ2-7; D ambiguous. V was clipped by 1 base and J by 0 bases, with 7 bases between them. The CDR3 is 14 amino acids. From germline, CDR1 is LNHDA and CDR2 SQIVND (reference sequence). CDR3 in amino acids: CASSIVLSSYEQYF. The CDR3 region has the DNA TGTGCCAGTAGTATAGTGCTGAGCTCCTACGAGCAGTACTTC.

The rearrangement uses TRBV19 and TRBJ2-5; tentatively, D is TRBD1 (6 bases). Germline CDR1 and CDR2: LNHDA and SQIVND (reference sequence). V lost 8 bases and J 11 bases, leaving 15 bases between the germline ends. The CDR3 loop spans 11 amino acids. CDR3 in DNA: TGTGCCAGTGGACAGATTAGGGAGCAGTACTTC. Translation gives CASGQIREQYF.

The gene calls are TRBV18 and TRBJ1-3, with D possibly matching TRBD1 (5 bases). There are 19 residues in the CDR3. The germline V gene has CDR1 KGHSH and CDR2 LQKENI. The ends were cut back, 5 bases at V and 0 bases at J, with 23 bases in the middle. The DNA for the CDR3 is TGTGCCAGCTCAACCCTTCGCGTCCAGGGTGACTTCTCTGGAAACACCATATATTTT. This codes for CASSTLRVQGDFSGNTIYF.

In nucleotides, the CDR3 is TGTGCCATCAGTGAGTCGGGGGGAAGGTACGAGCAGTACTTC. Amino acids: CAISESGGRYEQYF. The chain joins TRBV10-3 to TRBJ2-7; D may be TRBD2 (6 bases). Germline assignment: CDR1 ENHRY and CDR2 SYGVKD. The CDR3 runs 14 residues. V was pared by 0 bases and J by 4 bases, with 10 bases between.

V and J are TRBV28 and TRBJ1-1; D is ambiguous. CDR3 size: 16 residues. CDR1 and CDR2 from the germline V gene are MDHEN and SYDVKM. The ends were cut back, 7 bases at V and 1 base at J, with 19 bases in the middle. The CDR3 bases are TGTGCCAGCACCCCCATGTTCCCCTGGGGGAACACTGAAGCTTTCTTT. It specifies CASTPMFPWGNTEAFF.

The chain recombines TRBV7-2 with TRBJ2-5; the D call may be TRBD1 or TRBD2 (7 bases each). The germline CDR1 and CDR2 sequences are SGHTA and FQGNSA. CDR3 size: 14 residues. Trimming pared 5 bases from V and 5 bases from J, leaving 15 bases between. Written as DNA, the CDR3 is TGTGCCAGCAGCCTAAACCAGGGGGGGGAGACCCAGTACTTC. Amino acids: CASSLNQGGETQYF.

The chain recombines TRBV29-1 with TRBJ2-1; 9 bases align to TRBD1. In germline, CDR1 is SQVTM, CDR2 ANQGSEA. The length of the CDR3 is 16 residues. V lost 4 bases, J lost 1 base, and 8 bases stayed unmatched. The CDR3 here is CSVGVFGQGSYNEQFF. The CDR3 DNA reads TGCAGCGTTGGGGTTTTCGGACAGGGGTCCTACAATGAGCAGTTCTTC.

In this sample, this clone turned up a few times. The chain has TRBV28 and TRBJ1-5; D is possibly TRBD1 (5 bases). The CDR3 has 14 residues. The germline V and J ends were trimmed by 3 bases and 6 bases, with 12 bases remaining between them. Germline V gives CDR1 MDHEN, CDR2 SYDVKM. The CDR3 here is CASSLWGFGQPQHF. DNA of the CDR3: TGTGCCAGCAGTTTGTGGGGGTTTGGTCAGCCCCAGCATTTT. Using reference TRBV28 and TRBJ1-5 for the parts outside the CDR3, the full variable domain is DVKVTQSSRYLVKRTGEKVFLECVQDMDHENMFWYRQDPGLGLRLIYFSYDVKMKEKGDIPEGYSVSREKKERFSLILESASTNQTSMYLCASSLWGFGQPQHFGDGTRLSIL.

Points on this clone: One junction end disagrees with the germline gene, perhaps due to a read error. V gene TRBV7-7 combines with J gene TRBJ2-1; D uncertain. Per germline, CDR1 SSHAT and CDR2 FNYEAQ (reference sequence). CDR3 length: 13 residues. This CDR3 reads CASSSMVDNEQFF. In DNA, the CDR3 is TGTGCTAGCAGCTCGATGGTTGACAATGAGCAGTTCTTC. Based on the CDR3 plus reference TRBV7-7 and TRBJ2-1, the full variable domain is GAGVSQSPRYKVTKRGQDVTLRCDPISSHATLYWYQQALGQGPEFLTYFNYEAQPDKSGLPSDRFSAERPEGSISTLTIQRTEQRDSAMYRCASSSMVDNEQFFGPGTRLTVL.